These 8 T cell receptor beta chains originate from one sample sequenced in a study of cytomegalovirus exposure and HLA in healthy donors. Amplification used 60 Vbeta primers and 13 Jbeta primers. Assay: immunoSEQ multiplex PCR; the TCRdb copy retains only in-frame clones and omits some. The profile shows fewer than 250,000 clones, around 80% of them singletons. Sequences were obtained from PBMCs. All receptors come from a man aged 18 to 29 in good health and CMV-seronegative.

The chain is built from TRBV28 and TRBJ1-5; 9 positions agree with TRBD1. This CDR3 is built from 15 residues. V lost 6 bases and J lost 2; bases outside the gene matches: 5. Germline V gene sequence: CDR1 MDHEN, CDR2 SYDVKM. The DNA of the CDR3 is TGTGCCAGCAGGGGACAGGGTGTGGGCAATCAGCCCCAGCATTTT. Encoded protein: CASRGQGVGNQPQHF.

The chain couples TRBV6-6 to TRBJ2-5; 7 nucleotides line up with TRBD1. V lost 6 bases to trimming and J lost 2 bases; unmatched junction nucleotides: 9. The germline V gene has CDR1 MNHNY and CDR2 SVGAGI (reference sequence). This CDR3 region has 15 residues. CDR3 nucleotides: TGTGCCAGCAGACCAAATACAGGGGCTCAAGAGACCCAGTACTTC. It encodes CASRPNTGAQETQYF.

The V gene is TRBV7-3, the J gene TRBJ2-1; 7 bases are shared with TRBD2. This CDR3 is built from 15 residues. V shed 1 base and J 4 bases; nucleotides not matched to a gene: 4. CDR1 is SGHTA and CDR2 is FQGTGA in the germline V gene. CDR3 region: CASSLSGRLYNEQFF. The CDR3 coding sequence is TGTGCCAGCAGCTTAAGCGGGAGACTTTACAATGAGCAGTTCTTC.

The chain recombines TRBV5-1 with TRBJ2-7; tentative D call: TRBD2 (6 bases). Germline V lookup: CDR1 SGHRS, CDR2 YFSETQ. V was pared by 2 bases and J by 2 bases, with 17 bases between. CDR3 length equals 16 residues. The CDR3 reads CASSFQASVSAYEQYF. The CDR3, as DNA: TGCGCCAGCAGCTTCCAAGCTAGCGTTTCTGCCTACGAGCAGTACTTC.

This clone has a single count. The rearrangement links TRBV2 to TRBJ2-1; 8 nucleotides match TRBD2. The junction had 8 bases not matched to a gene; V was cut back by 4 bases and J by 6 bases. The CDR3 consists of 15 residues. CDR1 and CDR2 from the germline V gene are SNHLY and FYNNEI. Here the CDR3 DNA reads TGTGCCAGCAGTGCCACTAGCGGAGGCGGCAATGAGCAGTTCTTC. Its translation: CASSATSGGGNEQFF.

This clone has only a few counts. The CDR3 region has the DNA TGCGCCAGCAGCTTGTTTAGCGGGAGCTCCTACAATGAGCAGTTCTTC. Its translation: CASSLFSGSSYNEQFF. The chain is built from TRBV5-1 and TRBJ2-1; 9 positions agree with TRBD2. Germline loops: CDR1 SGHRS, CDR2 YFSETQ. J lost 0 bases, V lost 1 base, and 2 bases had no gene match. The CDR3 has 16 amino acids. Together with reference TRBV5-1 and TRBJ2-1, the CDR3 gives the full variable domain: KAGVTQTPRYLIKTRGQQVTLSCSPISGHRSVSWYQQTPGQGLQFLFEYFSETQRNKGNFPGRFSGRQFSNSRSEMNVSTLELGDSALYLCASSLFSGSSYNEQFFGPGTRLTVL.

The J gene is TRBJ2-3, the V gene TRBV30; 7 positions agree with TRBD1. This CDR3 is 15 amino acids long. CDR1 and CDR2 (germline): GTSNPN, SVGIG (reference sequence). The V segment lost 4 bases and the J segment 2 bases; nucleotides outside the gene matches: 9. In nucleotides, the CDR3 is TGTGCCTGGACTCTCGGGACAGCTCTCACAGATACGCAGTATTTT. Encoded protein: CAWTLGTALTDTQYF.

This chain uses TRBV28 with TRBJ2-7; possibly TRBD1 for D (7 bases). The CDR3 is 15 amino acids. The V end lost 1 base, the J end lost 6 bases, and 16 bases lay between the germline ends. The germline V gene encodes CDR1 MDHEN and CDR2 SYDVKM. The CDR3 DNA sequence: TGTGCCAGCAGTTTATCAGGGGGGCAATCGTTCGAGCAGTACTTC. Residues: CASSLSGGQSFEQYF.